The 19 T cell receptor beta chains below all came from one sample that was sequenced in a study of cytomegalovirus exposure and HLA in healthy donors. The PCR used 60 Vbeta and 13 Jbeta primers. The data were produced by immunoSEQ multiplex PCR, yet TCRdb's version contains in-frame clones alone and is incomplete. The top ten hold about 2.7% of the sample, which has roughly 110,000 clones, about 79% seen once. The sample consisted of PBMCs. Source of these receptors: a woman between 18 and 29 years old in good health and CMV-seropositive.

CDR3 DNA: TGCGCCAGCAGCTTGAGAGGTCCTGGGGCCAACGTCCTGACTTTC. Its protein is CASSLRGPGANVLTF. The rearrangement links TRBV5-1 to TRBJ2-6, with D hard to call. CDR3 size: 15 residues. The V gene's germline CDR1 is SGHRS and CDR2 YFSETQ. Trimming shortened V by 1 base and J by 2 bases, and 7 bases separated the two germline ends.

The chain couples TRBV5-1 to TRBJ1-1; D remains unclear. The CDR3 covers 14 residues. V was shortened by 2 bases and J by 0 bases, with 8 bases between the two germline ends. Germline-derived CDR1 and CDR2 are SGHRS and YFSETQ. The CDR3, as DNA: TGCGCCAGCAGCTTCGGCGGCATGAACACTGAAGCTTTCTTT. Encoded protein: CASSFGGMNTEAFF.

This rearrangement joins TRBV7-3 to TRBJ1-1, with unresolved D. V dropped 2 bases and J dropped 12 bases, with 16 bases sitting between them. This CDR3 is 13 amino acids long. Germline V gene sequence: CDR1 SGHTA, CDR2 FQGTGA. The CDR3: CASSLDRESLTFF. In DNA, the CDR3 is TGTGCCAGCAGCTTAGATCGGGAATCCCTAACTTTCTTT.

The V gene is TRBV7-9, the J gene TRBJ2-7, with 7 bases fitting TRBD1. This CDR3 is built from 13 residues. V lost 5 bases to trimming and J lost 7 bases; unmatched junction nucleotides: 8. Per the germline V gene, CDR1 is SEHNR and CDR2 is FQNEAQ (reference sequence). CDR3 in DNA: TGTGCCAGCAGCAGGGACAGCACGTTGGAGCAGTACTTC. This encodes CASSRDSTLEQYF.

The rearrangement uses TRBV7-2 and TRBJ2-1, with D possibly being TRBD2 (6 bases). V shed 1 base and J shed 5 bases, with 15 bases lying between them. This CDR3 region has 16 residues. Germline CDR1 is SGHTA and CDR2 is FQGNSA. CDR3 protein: CASSLVSREPHNEQFF. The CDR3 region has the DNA TGTGCCAGCAGCTTAGTTTCCCGGGAGCCGCACAATGAGCAGTTCTTC.

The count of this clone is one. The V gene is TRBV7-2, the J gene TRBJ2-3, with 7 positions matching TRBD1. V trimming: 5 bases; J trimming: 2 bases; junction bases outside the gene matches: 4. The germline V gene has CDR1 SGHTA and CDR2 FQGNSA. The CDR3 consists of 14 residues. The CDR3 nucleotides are TGTGCCAGCAGCCGCAGGGGGATCACAGATACGCAGTATTTT. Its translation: CASSRRGITDTQYF. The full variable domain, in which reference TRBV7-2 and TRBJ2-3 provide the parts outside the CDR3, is GAGVSQSPSNKVTEKGKDVELRCDPISGHTALYWYRQSLGQGLEFLIYFQGNSAPDKSGLPSDRFSAERTGGSVSTLTIQRTQQEDSAVYLCASSRRGITDTQYFGPGTRLTVL.

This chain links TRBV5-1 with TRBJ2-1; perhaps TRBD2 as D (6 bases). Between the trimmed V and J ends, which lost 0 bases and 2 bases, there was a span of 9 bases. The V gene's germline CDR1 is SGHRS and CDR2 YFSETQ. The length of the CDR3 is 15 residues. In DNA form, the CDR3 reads TGCGCCAGCAGCTTGGTTGCGGGGACCTACAATGAGCAGTTCTTC. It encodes CASSLVAGTYNEQFF. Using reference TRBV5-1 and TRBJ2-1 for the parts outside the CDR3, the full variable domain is KAGVTQTPRYLIKTRGQQVTLSCSPISGHRSVSWYQQTPGQGLQFLFEYFSETQRNKGNFPGRFSGRQFSNSRSEMNVSTLELGDSALYLCASSLVAGTYNEQFFGPGTRLTVL.

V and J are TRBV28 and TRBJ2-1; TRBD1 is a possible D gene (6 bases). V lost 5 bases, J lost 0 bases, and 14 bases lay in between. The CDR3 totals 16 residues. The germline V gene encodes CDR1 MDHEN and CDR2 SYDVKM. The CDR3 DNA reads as TGTGCCAGCAGTGGATTTACAGGGAGCTCCTACAATGAGCAGTTCTTC. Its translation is CASSGFTGSSYNEQFF.

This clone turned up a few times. The CDR3 region has the DNA TGCAGCGCCGGACAGTTCCGGGAGACCCAGTACTTC. This encodes CSAGQFRETQYF. The V and J genes are TRBV29-1 and TRBJ2-5, with D possibly TRBD1 on 6 matching bases. The CDR3 spans 12 residues. The V gene lost 7 bases and the J gene lost 5 bases, with 14 bases spanning the gap. Germline CDR1 is SQVTM and CDR2 is ANQGSEA.

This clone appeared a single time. As DNA, the CDR3 is TGCGCCAGCCCCTCCGGGACAGGCCTCAACATCTACGAGCAGTACTTC. Its protein product is CASPSGTGLNIYEQYF. The chain uses TRBV5-1 and TRBJ2-7; 8 bases fit TRBD1. CDR1 is SGHRS and CDR2 is YFSETQ in the germline V gene. Trimming took 7 bases from V and 3 from J; bases not matched to a gene: 15. This CDR3 contains 16 residues. Full variable domain (outside the CDR3, taken from reference TRBV5-1 and TRBJ2-7): KAGVTQTPRYLIKTRGQQVTLSCSPISGHRSVSWYQQTPGQGLQFLFEYFSETQRNKGNFPGRFSGRQFSNSRSEMNVSTLELGDSALYLCASPSGTGLNIYEQYFGPGTRLTVT.

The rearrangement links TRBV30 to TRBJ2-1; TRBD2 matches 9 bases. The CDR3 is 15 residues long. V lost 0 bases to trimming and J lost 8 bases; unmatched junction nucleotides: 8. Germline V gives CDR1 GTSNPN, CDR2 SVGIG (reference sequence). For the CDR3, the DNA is TGTGCCTGGAGTGTATTCGGCGGGAGGGCCTATGAGCAGTTCTTC. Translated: CAWSVFGGRAYEQFF.

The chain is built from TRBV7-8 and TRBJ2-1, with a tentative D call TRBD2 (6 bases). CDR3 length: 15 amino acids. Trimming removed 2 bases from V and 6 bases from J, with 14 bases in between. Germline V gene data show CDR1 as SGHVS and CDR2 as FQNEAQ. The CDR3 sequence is CASSLLTGAPNEQFF. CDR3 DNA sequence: TGTGCCAGCAGCTTACTAACGGGAGCCCCCAATGAGCAGTTCTTC. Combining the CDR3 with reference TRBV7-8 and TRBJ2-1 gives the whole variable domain GAGVSQSPRYKVAKRGQDVALRCDPISGHVSLFWYQQALGQGPEFLTYFQNEAQLDKSGLPSDRFFAERPEGSVSTLKIQRTQQEDSAVYLCASSLLTGAPNEQFFGPGTRLTVL.

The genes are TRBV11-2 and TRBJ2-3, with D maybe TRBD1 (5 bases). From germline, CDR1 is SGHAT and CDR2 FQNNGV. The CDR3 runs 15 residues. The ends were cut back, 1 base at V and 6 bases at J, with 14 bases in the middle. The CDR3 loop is CASSLVGRQWDTQYF. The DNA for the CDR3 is TGTGCCAGCAGCTTAGTAGGGCGACAGTGGGATACGCAGTATTTT.

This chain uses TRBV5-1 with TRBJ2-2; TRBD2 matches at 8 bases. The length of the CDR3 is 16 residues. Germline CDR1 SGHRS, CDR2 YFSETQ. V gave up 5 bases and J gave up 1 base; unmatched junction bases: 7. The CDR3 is CASRVGTSGNTGELFF. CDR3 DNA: TGCGCCAGCAGGGTGGGAACTAGCGGGAACACCGGGGAGCTGTTTTTT.

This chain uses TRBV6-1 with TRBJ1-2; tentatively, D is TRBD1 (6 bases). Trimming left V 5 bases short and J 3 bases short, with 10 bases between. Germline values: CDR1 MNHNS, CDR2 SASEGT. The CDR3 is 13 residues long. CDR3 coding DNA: TGTGCCAGCAGTCGGAACAGGGACTATGGCTACACCTTC. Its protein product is CASSRNRDYGYTF.

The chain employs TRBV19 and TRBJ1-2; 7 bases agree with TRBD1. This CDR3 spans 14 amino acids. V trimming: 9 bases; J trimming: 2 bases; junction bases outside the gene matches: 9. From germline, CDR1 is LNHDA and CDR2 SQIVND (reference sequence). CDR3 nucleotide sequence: TGTGCCAGCTACCTACAGGGGACGAACTATGGCTACACCTTC. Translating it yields CASYLQGTNYGYTF.

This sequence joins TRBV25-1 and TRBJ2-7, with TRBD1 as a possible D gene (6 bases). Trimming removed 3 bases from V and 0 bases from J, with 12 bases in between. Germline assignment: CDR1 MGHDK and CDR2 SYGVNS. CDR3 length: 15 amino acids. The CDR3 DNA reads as TGTGCCAGCAGTGATCCCGACAGGACCTCCTACGAGCAGTACTTC. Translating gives CASSDPDRTSYEQYF.

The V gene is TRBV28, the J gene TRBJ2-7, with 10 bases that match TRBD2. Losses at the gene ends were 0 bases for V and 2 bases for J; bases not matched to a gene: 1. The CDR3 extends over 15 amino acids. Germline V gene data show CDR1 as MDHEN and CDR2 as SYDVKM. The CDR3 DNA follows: TGTGCCAGCAGTTTATGGAGCGGGAGGGCCTACGAGCAGTACTTC. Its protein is CASSLWSGRAYEQYF. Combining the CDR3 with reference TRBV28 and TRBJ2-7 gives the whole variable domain DVKVTQSSRYLVKRTGEKVFLECVQDMDHENMFWYRQDPGLGLRLIYFSYDVKMKEKGDIPEGYSVSREKKERFSLILESASTNQTSMYLCASSLWSGRAYEQYFGPGTRLTVT.

The DNA of the CDR3 is TGCGCCAGCAGCCCGGAGGGGGGGCCAAGGAACACTGAAGCTTTCTTT. This gives the protein CASSPEGGPRNTEAFF. V is TRBV5-1 and J is TRBJ1-1; tentatively, D is TRBD1 (6 bases). V lost 4 bases and J lost 1, with 17 bases in between. This CDR3 has 16 residues. Germline CDR1 and CDR2: SGHRS and YFSETQ.